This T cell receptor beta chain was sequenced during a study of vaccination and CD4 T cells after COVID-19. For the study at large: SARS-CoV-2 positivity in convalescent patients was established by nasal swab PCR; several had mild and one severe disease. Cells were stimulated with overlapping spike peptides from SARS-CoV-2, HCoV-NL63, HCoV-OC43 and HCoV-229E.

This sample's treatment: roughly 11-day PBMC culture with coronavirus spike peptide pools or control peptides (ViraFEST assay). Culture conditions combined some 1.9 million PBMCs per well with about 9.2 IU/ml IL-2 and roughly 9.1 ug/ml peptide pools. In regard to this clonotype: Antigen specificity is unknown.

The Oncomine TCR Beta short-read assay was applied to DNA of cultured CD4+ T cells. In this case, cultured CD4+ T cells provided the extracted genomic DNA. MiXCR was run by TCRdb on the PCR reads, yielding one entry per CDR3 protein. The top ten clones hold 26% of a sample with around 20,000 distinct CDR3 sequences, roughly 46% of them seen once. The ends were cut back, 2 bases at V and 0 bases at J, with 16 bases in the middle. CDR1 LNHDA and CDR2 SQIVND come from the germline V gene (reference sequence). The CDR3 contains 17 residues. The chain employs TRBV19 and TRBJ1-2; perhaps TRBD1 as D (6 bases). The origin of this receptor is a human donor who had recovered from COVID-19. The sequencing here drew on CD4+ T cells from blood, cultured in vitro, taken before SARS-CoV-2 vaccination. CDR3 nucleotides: TGTGCCAGTAGTATAAGAGGGACACGTAATACTAACTATGGCTACACCTTC. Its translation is CASSIRGTRNTNYGYTF. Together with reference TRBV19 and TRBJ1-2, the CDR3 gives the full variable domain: DGGITQSPKYLFRKEGQNVTLSCEQNLNHDAMYWYRQDPGQGLRLIYYSQIVNDFQKGDIAEGYSVSREKKESFPLTVTSAQKNPTAFYLCASSIRGTRNTNYGYTFGSGTRLTVV.